This TCR beta chain was retrieved from a study of cytomegalovirus exposure and HLA in healthy donors. Overall study context: As an earlier analysis found, 150 million to 200 million T cells yielded over 95 million unique TCR beta sequences. Study-level results: In vitro, three CMV-associated chains proved specific for CMV antigens. Reported findings show TCR beta sequences accurately forecast HLA-A and HLA-B alleles in most subjects. Most TCR sequences were rare, but some public TCRs occurred in many donors.

The germline CDR1 and CDR2 sequences are SGHRS and YFSETQ. This CDR3 has 15 amino acids. With 4 bases clipped from V and 4 bases from J, the junction kept 6 bases outside the gene matches. Turning to this clone: Its antigen remains unidentified.

Amplification used 60 Vbeta primers and 13 Jbeta primers. The method was immunoSEQ multiplex PCR; TCRdb's version includes in-frame clones alone and lacks a portion of them. Its table lists tens of thousands of clones. The source material was PBMCs. This sequence was found in a middle-aged man in good health and CMV-seronegative. The gene calls are TRBV5-1 and TRBJ2-2; 8 bases map to TRBD1. CDR3 amino acids: CASSPRGRATGELFF. The CDR3 coding sequence is TGCGCCAGCAGCCCCAGGGGGCGTGCCACCGGGGAGCTGTTTTTT. Looking up the rest from reference TRBV5-1 and TRBJ2-2 gives the full variable domain: KAGVTQTPRYLIKTRGQQVTLSCSPISGHRSVSWYQQTPGQGLQFLFEYFSETQRNKGNFPGRFSGRQFSNSRSEMNVSTLELGDSALYLCASSPRGRATGELFFGEGSRLTVL.